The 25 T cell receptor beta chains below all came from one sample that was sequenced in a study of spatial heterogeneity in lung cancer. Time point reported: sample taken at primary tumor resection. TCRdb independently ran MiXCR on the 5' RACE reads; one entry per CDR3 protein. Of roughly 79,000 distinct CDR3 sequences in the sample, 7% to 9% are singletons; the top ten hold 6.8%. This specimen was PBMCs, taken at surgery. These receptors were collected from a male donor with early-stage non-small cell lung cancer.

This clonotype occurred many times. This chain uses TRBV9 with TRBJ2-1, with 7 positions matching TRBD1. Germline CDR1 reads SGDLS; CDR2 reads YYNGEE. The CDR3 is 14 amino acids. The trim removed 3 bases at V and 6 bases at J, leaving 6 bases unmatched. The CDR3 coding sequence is TGTGCCAGCAGCGCCGGACAGGATAGCAATGAGCAGTTCTTC. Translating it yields CASSAGQDSNEQFF.

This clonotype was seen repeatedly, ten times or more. CDR3: CASSVAGGADGYTF. CDR3 in DNA: TGTGCCAGCAGTGTAGCAGGGGGCGCTGATGGCTACACCTTC. This rearrangement joins TRBV27 to TRBJ1-2; 8 bases agree with TRBD1. This CDR3 region has 14 residues. V dropped 5 bases and J dropped 6; count of bases not matched to a gene: 8. Germline V lookup: CDR1 MNHEY, CDR2 SMNVEV (reference sequence).

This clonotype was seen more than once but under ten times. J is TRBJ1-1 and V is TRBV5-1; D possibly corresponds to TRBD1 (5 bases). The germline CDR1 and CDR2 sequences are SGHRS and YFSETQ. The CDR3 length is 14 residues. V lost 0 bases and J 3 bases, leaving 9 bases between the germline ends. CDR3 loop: CASSLEGAYTEAFF. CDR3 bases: TGCGCCAGCAGCTTGGAAGGGGCGTACACTGAAGCTTTCTTT.

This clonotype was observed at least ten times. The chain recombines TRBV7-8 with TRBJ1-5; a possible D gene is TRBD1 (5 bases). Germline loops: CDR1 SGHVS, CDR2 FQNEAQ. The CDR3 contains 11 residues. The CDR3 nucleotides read TGTGGGTCGGGGGAGTATCAGCCCCAGCATTTT. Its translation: CGSGEYQPQHF.

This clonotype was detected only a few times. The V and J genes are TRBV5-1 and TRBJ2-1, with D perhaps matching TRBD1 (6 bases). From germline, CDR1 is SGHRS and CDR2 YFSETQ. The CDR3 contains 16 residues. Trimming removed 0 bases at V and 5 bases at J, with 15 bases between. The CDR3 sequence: CASSLELGQINNEQFF. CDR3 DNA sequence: TGCGCCAGCAGCTTGGAGTTAGGACAGATAAACAATGAGCAGTTCTTC.

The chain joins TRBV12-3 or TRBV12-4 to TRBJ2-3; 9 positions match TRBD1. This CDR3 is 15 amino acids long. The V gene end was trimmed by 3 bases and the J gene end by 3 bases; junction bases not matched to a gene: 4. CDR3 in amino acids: CASSFWTGETDTQYF. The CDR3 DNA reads TGTGCCAGCAGTTTTTGGACAGGGGAAACAGATACGCAGTATTTT.

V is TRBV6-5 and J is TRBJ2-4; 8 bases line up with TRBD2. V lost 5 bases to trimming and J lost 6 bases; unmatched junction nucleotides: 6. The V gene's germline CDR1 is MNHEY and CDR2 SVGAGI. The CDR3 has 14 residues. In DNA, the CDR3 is TGTGCCAGCAGTAGCGCGGGGGGCGGAAACATTCAGTACTTC. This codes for CASSSAGGGNIQYF.

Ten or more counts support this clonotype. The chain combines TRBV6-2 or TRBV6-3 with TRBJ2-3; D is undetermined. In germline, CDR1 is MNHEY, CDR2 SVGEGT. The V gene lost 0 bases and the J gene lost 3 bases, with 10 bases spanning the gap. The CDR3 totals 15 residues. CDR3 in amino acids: CASSYSSGDTDTQYF. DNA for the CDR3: TGTGCCAGCAGTTACTCATCGGGTGATACAGATACGCAGTATTTT.

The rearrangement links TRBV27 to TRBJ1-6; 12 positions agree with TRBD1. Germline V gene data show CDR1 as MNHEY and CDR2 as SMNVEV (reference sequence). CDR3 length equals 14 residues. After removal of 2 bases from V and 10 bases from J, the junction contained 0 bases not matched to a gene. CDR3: CASSLGTGGSPLHF. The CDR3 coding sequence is TGTGCCAGCAGTTTAGGGACAGGGGGCTCACCCCTCCACTTT.

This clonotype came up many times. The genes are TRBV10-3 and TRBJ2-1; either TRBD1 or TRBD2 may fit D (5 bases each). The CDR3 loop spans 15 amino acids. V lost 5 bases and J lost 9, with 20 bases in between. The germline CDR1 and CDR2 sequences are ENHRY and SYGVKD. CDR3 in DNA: TGTGCCATCAGTTCCTCGGATCCCGGGACGTTTGAGCAGTTCTTC. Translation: CAISSSDPGTFEQFF.

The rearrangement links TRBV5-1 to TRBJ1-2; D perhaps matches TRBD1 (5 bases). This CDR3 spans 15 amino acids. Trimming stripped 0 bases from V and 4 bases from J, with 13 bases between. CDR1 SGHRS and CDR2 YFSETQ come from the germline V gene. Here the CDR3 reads CASSLDSRQIYGYTF. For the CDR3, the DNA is TGCGCCAGCAGCTTGGACAGCCGACAGATCTATGGCTACACCTTC.

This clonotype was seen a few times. The DNA of the CDR3 is TGCGCCAGCAGCCAACTTCTAGCGGGAGACGAGCAGTACTTC. This encodes CASSQLLAGDEQYF. This chain joins TRBV4-1 and TRBJ2-7; 10 positions agree with TRBD2. The length of the CDR3 is 14 residues. Germline CDR1 MGHRA, CDR2 YSYEKL. J was trimmed by 5 bases and V by 2 bases; bases with no gene match: 3.

DNA for the CDR3: TGTGCCAGCAGCTTCGGACTAGCCACCTACGAGCAGTACTTC. Translating gives CASSFGLATYEQYF. V usage is TRBV7-2 and J usage is TRBJ2-7, with 8 bases that match TRBD2. CDR1 and CDR2 (germline): SGHTA, FQGNSA. The CDR3 consists of 14 residues. Trimming cost V 3 bases and J 2 bases; bases outside gene matches: 3.

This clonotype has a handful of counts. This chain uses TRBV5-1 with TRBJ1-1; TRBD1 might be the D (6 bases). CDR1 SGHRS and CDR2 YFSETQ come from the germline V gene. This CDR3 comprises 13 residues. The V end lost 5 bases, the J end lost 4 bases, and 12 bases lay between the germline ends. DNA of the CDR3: TGCGCCAGCAGTGGGGGGCCGGGCACTGAAGCTTTCTTT. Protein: CASSGGPGTEAFF.

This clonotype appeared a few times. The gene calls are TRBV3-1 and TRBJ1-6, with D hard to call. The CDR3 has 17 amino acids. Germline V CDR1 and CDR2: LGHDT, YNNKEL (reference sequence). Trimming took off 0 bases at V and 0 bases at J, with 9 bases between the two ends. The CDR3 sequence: CASSQDMTYSYNSPLHF. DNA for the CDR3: TGTGCCAGCAGCCAAGATATGACCTACTCCTATAATTCACCCCTCCACTTT.

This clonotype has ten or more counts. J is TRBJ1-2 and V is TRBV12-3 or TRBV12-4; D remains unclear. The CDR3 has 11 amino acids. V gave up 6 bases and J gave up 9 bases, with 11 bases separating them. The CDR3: CASRGSESYTF. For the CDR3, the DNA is TGTGCCAGCAGAGGGTCGGAGAGCTACACCTTC.

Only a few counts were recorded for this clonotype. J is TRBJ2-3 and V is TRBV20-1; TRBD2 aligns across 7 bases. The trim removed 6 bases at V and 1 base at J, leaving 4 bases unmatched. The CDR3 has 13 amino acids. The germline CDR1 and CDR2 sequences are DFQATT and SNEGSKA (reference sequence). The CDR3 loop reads CSALAGGTDTQYF. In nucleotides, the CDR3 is TGCAGTGCCCTTGCGGGAGGCACAGATACGCAGTATTTT.

The CDR3 DNA reads TGTGCCAGCAGCCGGACCCCAGGGGAAACTGAAGCTTTCTTT. This encodes CASSRTPGETEAFF. This chain joins TRBV5-8 and TRBJ1-1; perhaps TRBD1 as D (6 bases). V was trimmed by 4 bases and J by 5 bases, leaving 15 bases between them. This CDR3 is 14 amino acids long. In germline, CDR1 is SGHTS, CDR2 YDEGEE. The whole variable domain, filled in from reference TRBV5-8 and TRBJ1-1, reads EAGVTQSPTHLIKTRGQQATLRCSPISGHTSVYWYQQALGLGLQFLLWYDEGEERNRGNFPPRFSGRQFPNYSSELNVNALELEDSALYLCASSRTPGETEAFFGQGTRLTVV.

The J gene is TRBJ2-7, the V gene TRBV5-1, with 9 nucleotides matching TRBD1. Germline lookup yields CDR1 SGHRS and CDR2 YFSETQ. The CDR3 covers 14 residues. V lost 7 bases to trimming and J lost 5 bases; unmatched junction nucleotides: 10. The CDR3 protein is CASGRGTGLNEQYF. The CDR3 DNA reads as TGCGCCAGCGGCCGTGGGACAGGGTTGAACGAGCAGTACTTC. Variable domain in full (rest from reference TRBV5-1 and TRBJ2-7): KAGVTQTPRYLIKTRGQQVTLSCSPISGHRSVSWYQQTPGQGLQFLFEYFSETQRNKGNFPGRFSGRQFSNSRSEMNVSTLELGDSALYLCASGRGTGLNEQYFGPGTRLTVT.

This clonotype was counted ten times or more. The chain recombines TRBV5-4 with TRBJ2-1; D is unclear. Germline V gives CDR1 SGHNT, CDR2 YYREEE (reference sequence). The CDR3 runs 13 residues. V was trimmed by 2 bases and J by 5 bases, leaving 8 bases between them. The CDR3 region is CASSFPADNEQFF. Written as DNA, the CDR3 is TGTGCCAGCAGCTTTCCGGCTGACAATGAGCAGTTCTTC.

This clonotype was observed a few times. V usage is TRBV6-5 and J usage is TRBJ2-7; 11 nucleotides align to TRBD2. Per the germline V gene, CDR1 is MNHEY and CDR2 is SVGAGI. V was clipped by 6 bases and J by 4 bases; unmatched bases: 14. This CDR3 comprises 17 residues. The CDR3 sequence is CASSLAGTSGLLYEQYF. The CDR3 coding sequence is TGTGCCAGCAGCCTGGCCGGGACTAGCGGATTACTTTACGAGCAGTACTTC.

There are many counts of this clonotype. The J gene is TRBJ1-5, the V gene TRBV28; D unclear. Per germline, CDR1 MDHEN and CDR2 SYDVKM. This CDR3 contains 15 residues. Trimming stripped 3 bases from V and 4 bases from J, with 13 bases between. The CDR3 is CASSFRTDYNQPQHF. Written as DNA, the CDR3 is TGTGCCAGCAGTTTTCGGACGGATTATAATCAGCCCCAGCATTTT.

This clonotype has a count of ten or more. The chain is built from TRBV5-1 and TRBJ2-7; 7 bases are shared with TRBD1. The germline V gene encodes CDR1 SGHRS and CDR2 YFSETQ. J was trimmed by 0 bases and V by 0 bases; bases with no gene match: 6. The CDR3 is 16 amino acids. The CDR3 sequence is CASSLDWDSSSYEQYF. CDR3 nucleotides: TGCGCCAGCAGCTTGGATTGGGACAGTAGCTCCTACGAGCAGTACTTC.

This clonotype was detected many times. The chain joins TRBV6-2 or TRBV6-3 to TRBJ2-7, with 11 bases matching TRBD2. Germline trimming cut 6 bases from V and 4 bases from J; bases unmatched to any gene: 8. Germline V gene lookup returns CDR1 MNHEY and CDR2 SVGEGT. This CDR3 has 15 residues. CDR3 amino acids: CASSQPGLAVYEQYF. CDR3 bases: TGTGCCAGCAGCCAACCGGGACTAGCGGTTTACGAGCAGTACTTC.

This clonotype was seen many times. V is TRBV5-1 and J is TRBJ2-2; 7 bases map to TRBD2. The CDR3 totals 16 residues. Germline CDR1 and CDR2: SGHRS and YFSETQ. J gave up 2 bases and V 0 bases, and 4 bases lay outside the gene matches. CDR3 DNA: TGCGCCAGCAGCTTGGTTCTAGCGGCCAACACCGGGGAGCTGTTTTTT. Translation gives CASSLVLAANTGELFF. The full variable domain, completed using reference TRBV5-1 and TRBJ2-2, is KAGVTQTPRYLIKTRGQQVTLSCSPISGHRSVSWYQQTPGQGLQFLFEYFSETQRNKGNFPGRFSGRQFSNSRSEMNVSTLELGDSALYLCASSLVLAANTGELFFGEGSRLTVL.